This T cell receptor (beta chain) was identified during a study of blood T cell repertoires in COVID-19. In the study overall: The United States, Italy and Spain provided the acute and convalescent COVID-19 samples.

V was trimmed by 1 base and J by 1 base, leaving 13 bases between them. CDR1 is LNHDA and CDR2 is SQIVND in the germline V gene (reference sequence). The CDR3 has 16 residues. Clones were read by immunoSEQ multiplex PCR, and TCRdb kept only the in-frame ones, dropping some. Counted here are roughly 140,000 clones, just under 90% occurring once; the ten biggest clones make up 4.3%. The rearrangement joins TRBV19 to TRBJ1-1; a possible D gene is TRBD1 (5 bases). Material: peripheral blood. This TCR was recovered from a middle-aged woman with acute or convalescent COVID-19. CDR3 DNA: TGTGCCAGTAGTATAGGGGATGGAAGGGGGAACACTGAAGCTTTCTTT. Protein: CASSIGDGRGNTEAFF.